The rows below give T cell receptor beta chains drawn from one sample of a study of early T cells in non-severe SARS-CoV-2 infection. TCRdb reprocessed the 5' RACE reads via MiXCR and lists one record per CDR3 protein. The table shows around 44,000 distinct CDR3 sequences, with about 9.2% occurring only once. Sequenced sample: whole blood. These receptor sequences come from an adult who was a healthcare worker with PCR-confirmed SARS-CoV-2 infection or an uninfected control (not recorded which). Each CDR3 is given with its conserved first and last residue. Fields, in order: CDR3 DNA, CDR3 protein, V gene, J gene, CDR3 length, clone size, D gene. A D gene is named only where the DNA matches it firmly. Expanded clones get a size class; other rows say once, few or many, or leave the size out.

TGCGCCAGCAGTGATGGAGGGGTTATCCTCTACAATGAGCAGTTCTTC,CASSDGGVILYNEQFF,TRBV10-1,TRBJ2-1,16,many,.
TGCGCCAGCAACCTGTATCCGGGACAGGGGGCTTACAATGAGCAGTTCTTC,CASNLYPGQGAYNEQFF,TRBV5-1,TRBJ2-1,17,few,TRBD1
TGTGCCAGCATGACTAGCGGGCGAGGTCCGTTCTTC,CASMTSGRGPFF,TRBV12-3/TRBV12-4,TRBJ2-1,12,.,TRBD2
TGTGCCAGTAGTATGGCTAGCGGGGCTTACAATGAGCAGTTCTTC,CASSMASGAYNEQFF,TRBV19,TRBJ2-1,15,.,TRBD2
TGTGCCAGCAGTTTAAACGAGCAGTACTTC,CASSLNEQYF,TRBV28,TRBJ2-7,10,.,.
TGCAGCGTCGGTGTAACCGGGACAGACGAGGAGCAGCCCCAGCATTTT,CSVGVTGTDEEQPQHF,TRBV29-1,TRBJ1-5,16,once,TRBD1
TGCAGCGTGACGCCAACTCAGAATGAGCAGTTCTTC,CSVTPTQNEQFF,TRBV29-1,TRBJ2-1,12,medium-sized,.
TGCAGTGCTAGAGTTACGAACAGGTCCCCCGGGGAGCTGTTTTTT,CSARVTNRSPGELFF,TRBV20-1,TRBJ2-2,15,many,.
TGCAGCGCTGACGGTATGGCGGGGGAAGAGACCCAGTACTTC,CSADGMAGEETQYF,TRBV29-1,TRBJ2-5,14,many,TRBD2
TGTGCCAGCAGTGAAGCCAGGGGGAGTCCGGGGGCCCAGTACTTC,CASSEARGSPGAQYF,TRBV6-1,TRBJ2-5,15,.,.
TGTGCCAGCAGCATACCGGGACCCGGTGGCACTGAAGCTTTCTTT,CASSIPGPGGTEAFF,TRBV5-6,TRBJ1-1,15,many,.
TGTGCCAGTAGTAGGGCTGGACTAGCTAACAATGAGCAGTTCTTC,CASSRAGLANNEQFF,TRBV19,TRBJ2-1,15,.,TRBD2
TGCGCCAGCAGCCTAATCCGGGCTAGCAATCAGCCCCAGCATTTT,CASSLIRASNQPQHF,TRBV4-1,TRBJ1-5,15,.,.
TGTGCCAGCAGTTTAGCGGGAGCACACGAGCAGTACTTC,CASSLAGAHEQYF,TRBV27,TRBJ2-7,13,many,TRBD2
TGTGCCAGCAGCTTCCCTAGCGGGAGTACCGGGGAGCTGTTTTTT,CASSFPSGSTGELFF,TRBV11-2,TRBJ2-2,15,.,TRBD2
TGTGCCAGCAGTTGGGTAGCGGGAGGCACAGATACGCAGTATTTT,CASSWVAGGTDTQYF,TRBV6-5,TRBJ2-3,15,many,TRBD2
TGTGCCAGCAGACCTAGCGGGAGGGCCAACGAGCAGTACTTC,CASRPSGRANEQYF,TRBV7-9,TRBJ2-7,14,many,TRBD2
TGTGCCAGCAGCCAAGACATCAGGGGATCTGGAAACACCATATATTTT,CASSQDIRGSGNTIYF,TRBV4-2,TRBJ1-3,16,.,.
TGCAGTGCCCCCGGACAGGGGGTCACCGGGGAGCTGTTTTTT,CSAPGQGVTGELFF,TRBV20-1,TRBJ2-2,14,many,TRBD1
TGCAGTGCCACCGGGCACGCTTTAGCCAAAAACATTCAGTACTTC,CSATGHALAKNIQYF,TRBV20-1,TRBJ2-4,15,.,.
TGTGCCAGCAGCGCGACAGGGGGTGTGGGAGCCAAAAACATTCAGTACTTC,CASSATGGVGAKNIQYF,TRBV3-1,TRBJ2-4,17,many,TRBD1
TGTGCCAGCAGACCCGGGACATTGGGCACAGATACGCAGTATTTT,CASRPGTLGTDTQYF,TRBV7-6,TRBJ2-3,15,few,.
TGTGCCAGCAGTAGAGGACTAGCGGGAGGGAAATTTAGCACAGATACGCAGTATTTT,CASSRGLAGGKFSTDTQYF,TRBV2,TRBJ2-3,19,.,TRBD2
TGTGCCAGCAGCTTGTTAGATACGCAGTATTTT,CASSLLDTQYF,TRBV5-6,TRBJ2-3,11,many,.
TGTGCCAGCAGCCCCGCCCTGGGGGAGCTGTTTTTT,CASSPALGELFF,TRBV6-5,TRBJ2-2,12,few,.